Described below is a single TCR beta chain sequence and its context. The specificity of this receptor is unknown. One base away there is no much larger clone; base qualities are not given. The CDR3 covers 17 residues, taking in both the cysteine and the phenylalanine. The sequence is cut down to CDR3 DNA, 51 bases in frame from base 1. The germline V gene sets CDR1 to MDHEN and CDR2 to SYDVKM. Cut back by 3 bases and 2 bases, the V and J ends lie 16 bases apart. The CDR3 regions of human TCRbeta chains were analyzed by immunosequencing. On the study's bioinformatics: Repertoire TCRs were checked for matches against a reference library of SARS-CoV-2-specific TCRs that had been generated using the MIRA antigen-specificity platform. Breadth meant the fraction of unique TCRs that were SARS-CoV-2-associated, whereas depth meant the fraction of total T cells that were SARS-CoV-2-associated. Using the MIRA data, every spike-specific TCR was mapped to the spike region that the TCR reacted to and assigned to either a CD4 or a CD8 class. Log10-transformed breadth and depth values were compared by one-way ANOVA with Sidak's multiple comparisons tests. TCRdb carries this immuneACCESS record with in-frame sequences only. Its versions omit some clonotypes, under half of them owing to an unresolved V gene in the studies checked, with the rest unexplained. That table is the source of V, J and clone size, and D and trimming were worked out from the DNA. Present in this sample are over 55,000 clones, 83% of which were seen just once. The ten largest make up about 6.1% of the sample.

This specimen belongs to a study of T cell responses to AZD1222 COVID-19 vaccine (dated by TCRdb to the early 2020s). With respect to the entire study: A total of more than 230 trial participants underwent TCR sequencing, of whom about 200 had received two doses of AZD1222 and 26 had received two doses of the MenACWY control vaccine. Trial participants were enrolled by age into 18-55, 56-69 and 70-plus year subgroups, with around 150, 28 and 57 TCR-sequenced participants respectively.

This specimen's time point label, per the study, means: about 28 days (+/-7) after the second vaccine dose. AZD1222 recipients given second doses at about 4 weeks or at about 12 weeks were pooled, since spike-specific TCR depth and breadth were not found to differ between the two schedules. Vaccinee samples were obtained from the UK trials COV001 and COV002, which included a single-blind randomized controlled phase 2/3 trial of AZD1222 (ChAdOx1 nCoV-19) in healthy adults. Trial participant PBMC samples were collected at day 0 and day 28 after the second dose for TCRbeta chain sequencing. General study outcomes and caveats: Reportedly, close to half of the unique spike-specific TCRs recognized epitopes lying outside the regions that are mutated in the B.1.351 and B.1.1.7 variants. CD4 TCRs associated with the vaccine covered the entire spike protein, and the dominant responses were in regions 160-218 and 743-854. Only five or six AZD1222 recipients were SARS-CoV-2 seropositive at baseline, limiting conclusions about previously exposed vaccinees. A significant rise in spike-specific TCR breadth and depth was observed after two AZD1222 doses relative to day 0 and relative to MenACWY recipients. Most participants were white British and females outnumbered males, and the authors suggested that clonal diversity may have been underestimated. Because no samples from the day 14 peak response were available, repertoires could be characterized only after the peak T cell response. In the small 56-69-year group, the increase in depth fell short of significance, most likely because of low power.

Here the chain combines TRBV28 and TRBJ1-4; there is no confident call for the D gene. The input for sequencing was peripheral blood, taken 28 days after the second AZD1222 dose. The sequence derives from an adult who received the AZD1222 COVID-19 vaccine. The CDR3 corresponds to CASSFVVRRGTNEKLFF. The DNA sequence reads TGTGCCAGCAGTTTCGTGGTCCGGCGAGGGACTAATGAAAAACTGTTTTTT.